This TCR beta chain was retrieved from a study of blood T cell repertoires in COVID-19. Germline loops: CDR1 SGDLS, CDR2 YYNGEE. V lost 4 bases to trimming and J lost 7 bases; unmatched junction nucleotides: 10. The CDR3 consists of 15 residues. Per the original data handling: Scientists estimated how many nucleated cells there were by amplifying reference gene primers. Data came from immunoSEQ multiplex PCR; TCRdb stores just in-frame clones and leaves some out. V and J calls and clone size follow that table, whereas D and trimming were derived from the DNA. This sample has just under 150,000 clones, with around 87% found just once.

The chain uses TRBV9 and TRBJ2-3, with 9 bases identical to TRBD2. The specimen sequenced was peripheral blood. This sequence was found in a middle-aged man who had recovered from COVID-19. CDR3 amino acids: CASSIPAGGHNTQYF. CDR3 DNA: TGTGCCAGCAGCATCCCGGCGGGGGGGCACAATACGCAGTATTTT. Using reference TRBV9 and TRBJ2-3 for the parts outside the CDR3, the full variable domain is DSGVTQTPKHLITATGQRVTLRCSPRSGDLSVYWYQQSLDQGLQFLIQYYNGEERAKGNILERFSAQQFPDLHSELNLSSLELGDSALYFCASSIPAGGHNTQYFGPGTRLTVL.